This TCR beta chain was sequenced for a study of T cell responses to AZD1222 COVID-19 vaccine. The data were produced by immunoSEQ multiplex PCR, yet TCRdb's version contains in-frame clones alone and is incomplete. This table holds 120,000 to 150,000 clones, roughly nine tenths found once. The germline V and J ends were trimmed by 7 bases and 0 bases, with 7 bases remaining between them. Per germline, CDR1 MNHEY and CDR2 SVGAGI. The CDR3 consists of 13 residues. V usage is TRBV6-5 and J usage is TRBJ2-4; D may match TRBD1 or TRBD2 (5 bases each). The TCR originated in an adult who received the AZD1222 COVID-19 vaccine. The material sequenced was peripheral blood, taken 28 days after the second AZD1222 dose. The CDR3 DNA follows: TGTGCCAGCACGGGGACAGCCAAAAACATTCAGTACTTC. It translates to CASTGTAKNIQYF.